A selection of T cell receptor beta chains follows, all from one sample in a study of CD8+ T cells in alopecia areata. Measured with immunoSEQ multiplex PCR; TCRdb has only the in-frame clones, and not every one. This table holds 150,000 to 200,000 clones, approximately 56% found once. This material consisted of CD4+ T cells sorted from blood, taken at week 0. These TCRs come from a human donor with alopecia areata. Both conserved end residues are part of each CDR3. The D gene is left open where the match is weak. Some rows mark clone size as missing; the rest say once, few, many or name a class of expanded clone.

j_gene | abundance | v_gene | d_gene | CDR3aa | CDR3nt
TRBJ1-2 | NA | TRBV30 | TRBD1 | CAWRPLSGTETNYGYTF | TGTGCCTGGAGGCCCCTGTCCGGGACAGAGACTAACTATGGCTACACCTTC
TRBJ2-5 | NA | TRBV30 | TRBD1 | CAWNRGSQETQYF | TGTGCCTGGAACAGGGGGTCGCAAGAGACCCAGTACTTC
TRBJ2-7 | few | TRBV18 | NA | CASSLKDRPEQYF | TGTGCCAGCTCACTCAAAGATAGGCCCGAGCAGTACTTC
TRBJ2-7 | NA | TRBV29-1 | NA | CSVGDSREQYF | TGCAGCGTTGGTGATTCGCGCGAGCAGTACTTC
TRBJ2-2 | NA | TRBV30 | NA | CAWVGRGDTGELFF | TGTGCCTGGGTGGGTCGAGGGGACACCGGGGAGCTGTTTTTT
TRBJ2-5 | NA | TRBV2 | TRBD1 | CASSRDRGEETQYF | TGTGCCAGCAGCCGGGACAGGGGTGAAGAGACCCAGTACTTC
TRBJ2-2 | NA | TRBV19 | NA | CASSWSTGELFF | TGTGCCAGTAGCTGGAGCACCGGGGAGCTGTTTTTT
TRBJ2-3 | NA | TRBV30 | TRBD2 | CAWLIVSGGSTDTQYF | TGTGCCTGGTTAATAGTTAGCGGGGGGTCCACAGATACGCAGTATTTT
TRBJ2-7 | few | TRBV29-1 | NA | CSVEATAGYEQYF | TGCAGCGTTGAAGCGACAGCGGGCTACGAGCAGTACTTC
TRBJ2-5 | NA | TRBV7-8 | NA | CASSLSGVAETQYF | TGTGCCAGCAGCTTATCGGGCGTGGCGGAGACCCAGTACTTC
TRBJ2-3 | few | TRBV4-2 | TRBD1 | CASSPNRQGANTQYF | TGTGCCAGCAGCCCGAATCGACAGGGGGCTAATACGCAGTATTTT
TRBJ2-7 | NA | TRBV7-9 | NA | CASSLLSGTPHEQYF | TGTGCCAGCAGCTTGTTATCAGGAACCCCCCACGAGCAGTACTTC
TRBJ2-2 | NA | TRBV9 | NA | CASSRVSGVGELFF | TGTGCCAGCAGCCGAGTATCTGGGGTCGGGGAGCTGTTTTTT
TRBJ2-2 | NA | TRBV19 | NA | CASTWLRSTGELFF | TGTGCCAGCACTTGGTTGCGGAGCACCGGGGAGCTGTTTTTT
TRBJ2-1 | NA | TRBV29-1 | TRBD2 | CSGIAGGPLGEQFF | TGCAGCGGAATAGCGGGGGGGCCCCTCGGTGAGCAGTTCTTC
TRBJ1-2 | NA | TRBV13 | NA | CASSLNTLGGRGRGYTF | TGTGCCAGCAGCTTGAACACCCTCGGGGGGCGGGGTCGTGGCTACACCTTC
TRBJ1-3 | NA | TRBV29-1 | NA | CSVGSSAGGNTIYF | TGCAGCGTTGGTAGCTCAGCGGGAGGAAACACCATATATTTT
TRBJ2-3 | NA | TRBV6-5 | NA | CATKAGIDTQYF | TGTGCCACCAAGGCGGGTATAGATACGCAGTATTTT